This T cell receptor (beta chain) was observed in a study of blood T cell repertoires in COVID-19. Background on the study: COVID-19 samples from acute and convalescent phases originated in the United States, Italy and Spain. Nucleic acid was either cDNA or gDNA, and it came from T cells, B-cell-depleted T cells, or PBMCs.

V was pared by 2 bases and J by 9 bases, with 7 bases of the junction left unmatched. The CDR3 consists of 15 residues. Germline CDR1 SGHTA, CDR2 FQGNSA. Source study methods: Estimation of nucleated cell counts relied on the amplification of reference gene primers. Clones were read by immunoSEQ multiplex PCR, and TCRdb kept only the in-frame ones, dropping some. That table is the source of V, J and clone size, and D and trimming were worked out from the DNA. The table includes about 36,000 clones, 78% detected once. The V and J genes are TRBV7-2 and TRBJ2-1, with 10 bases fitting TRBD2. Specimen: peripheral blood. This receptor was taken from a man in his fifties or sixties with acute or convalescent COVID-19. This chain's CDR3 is CASSLNLAGASEQFF. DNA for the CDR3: TGTGCCAGCAGCTTAAATCTAGCGGGAGCATCTGAGCAGTTCTTC. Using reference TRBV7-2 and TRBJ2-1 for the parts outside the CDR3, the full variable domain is GAGVSQSPSNKVTEKGKDVELRCDPISGHTALYWYRQSLGQGLEFLIYFQGNSAPDKSGLPSDRFSAERTGGSVSTLTIQRTQQEDSAVYLCASSLNLAGASEQFFGPGTRLTVL.